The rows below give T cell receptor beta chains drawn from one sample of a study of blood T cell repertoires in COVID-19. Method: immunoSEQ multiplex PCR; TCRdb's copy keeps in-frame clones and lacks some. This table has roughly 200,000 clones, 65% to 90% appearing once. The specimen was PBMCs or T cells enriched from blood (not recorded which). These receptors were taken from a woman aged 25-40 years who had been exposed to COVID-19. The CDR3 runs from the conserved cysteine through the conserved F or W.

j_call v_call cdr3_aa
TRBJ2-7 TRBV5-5 CASSWTGVDYEQYF
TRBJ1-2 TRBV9 CASRNSTGTNYGYTF
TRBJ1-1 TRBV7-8 CASTAGGRGNTEAFF
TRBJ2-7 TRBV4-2 CASSQEITGALSEQYF
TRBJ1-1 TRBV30 CAWNIQGPAFF
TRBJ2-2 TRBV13 CASSSGLAGGGTGELFF
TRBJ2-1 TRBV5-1 CASSLRQGASVEQFF
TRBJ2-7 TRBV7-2 CASSLVGTGSYEQYF
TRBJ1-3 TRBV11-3 CASSSYRGASGNTIYF
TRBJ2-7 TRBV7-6 CASSLEQGSYEQYF
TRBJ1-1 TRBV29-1 CSVGTAAEAFF
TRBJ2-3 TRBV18 CASSPGTATQYF
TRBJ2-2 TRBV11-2 CASSLVGGLGGELFF
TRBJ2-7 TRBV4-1 CASSQGDSSYEQYF
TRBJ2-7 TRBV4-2 CASSQVLGTGGAGQYF
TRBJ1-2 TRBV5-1 CASSLEPGTNYGYTF
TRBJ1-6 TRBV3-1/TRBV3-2 CASSQEAGTYNSPLHF
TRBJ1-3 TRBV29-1 CSVELSGPTGNTIYF
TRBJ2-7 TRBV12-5 CASGLGDRREQYF
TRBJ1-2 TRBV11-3 CASSLSRDKLYGYTF
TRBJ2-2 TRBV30 CARSGGINTGELFF
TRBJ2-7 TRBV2 CASSAGLDEQYF
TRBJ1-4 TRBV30 CAWGGGDEKLFF
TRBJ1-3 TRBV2 CASSLDRGPSGNTIYF
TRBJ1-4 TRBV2 CASSFEGTGGEKLFF
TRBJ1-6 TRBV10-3 CAISSGSGTGLSPLHF
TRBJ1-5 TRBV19 CASSIESVDYSNQPQHF
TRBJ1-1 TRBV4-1 CASSQEDRVGAEAFF
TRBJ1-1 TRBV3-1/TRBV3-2 CASSHRQGNTEAFF
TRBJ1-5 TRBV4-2 CASSQETGYSNQPQHF
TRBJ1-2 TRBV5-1 CASSVLPVNYGYTF
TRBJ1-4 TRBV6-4 CASSGGLEAEKLFF
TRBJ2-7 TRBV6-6 CASSRPFRLGETYEQYF
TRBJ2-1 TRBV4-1 CASSSPGQHNEQFF
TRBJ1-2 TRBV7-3 CASSTTGQPLIYGYTF
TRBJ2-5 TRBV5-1 CASSSGGTSGETQYF
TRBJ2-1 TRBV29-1 CSVSGDSYNEQFF
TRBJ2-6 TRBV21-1 CASRNRAGANVLTF
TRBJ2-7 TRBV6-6 CASSPSTGVYEQYF
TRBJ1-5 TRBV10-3 CAISEGTGVSNQPQHF
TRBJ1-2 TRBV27 CASSLSRQAGGYTF
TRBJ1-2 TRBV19 CASSPSPWGYTF
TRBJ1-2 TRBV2 CASSEQGVYGYTF
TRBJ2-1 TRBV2 CASSEGIQGGYNEQFF
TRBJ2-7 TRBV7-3 CASSLSGGARAYEQYF
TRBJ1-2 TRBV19 CASSIGGRTANYGYTF
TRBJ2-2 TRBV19 CASSTINRVDTGELFF
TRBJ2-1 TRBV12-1 CASSFPCTGRSRGEQFF
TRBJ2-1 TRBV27 CASSFGTLSYNEQFF
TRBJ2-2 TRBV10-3 CAISDAGTGGPGELFF